This TCR beta chain emerged from a study of shared clonotypes between healthy human individuals. About the study: The donor pool was made up of two women and three men aged 18 to 49. Each donor's CD4 naive and CD4 memory cells filled three plates apiece, CD8 naive two, and CD8 memory one. Study-wide results and caveats: Relative to their counterparts shared across all four donors, non-shared clonotypes exhibited diminished generation probabilities.

Naive CD8 populations comprised CD45RO-negative cells positively selected for CCR7, excluding terminally differentiated effector memory CD45RA+ cells. With respect to this clone: Its antigen is undetermined.

The germline V and J ends were trimmed by 3 bases and 1 base, with 6 bases remaining between them. The CDR3 is 14 amino acids. From germline, CDR1 is SNHLY and CDR2 FYNNEI. Sorted-subset replicate PCRs used roughly 210 ng of genomic DNA. This amount corresponded to approximately 30,000 T cell genomes. Assay: immunoSEQ multiplex PCR; the TCRdb copy retains only in-frame clones and omits some. The table lists some 800,000 clones, 90% to 95% of them singletons, with under 30% in the top ten. Sequencing was done on a sample of naive CD8+ T cells sorted from blood. The chain employs TRBV2 and TRBJ2-2; no firm D call. The sequence was obtained from a man aged 30 to 45 in good health. The CDR3 region has the DNA TGTGCCAGCAGTGACAGGAGGAACACCGGGGAGCTGTTTTTT. Translation: CASSDRRNTGELFF.